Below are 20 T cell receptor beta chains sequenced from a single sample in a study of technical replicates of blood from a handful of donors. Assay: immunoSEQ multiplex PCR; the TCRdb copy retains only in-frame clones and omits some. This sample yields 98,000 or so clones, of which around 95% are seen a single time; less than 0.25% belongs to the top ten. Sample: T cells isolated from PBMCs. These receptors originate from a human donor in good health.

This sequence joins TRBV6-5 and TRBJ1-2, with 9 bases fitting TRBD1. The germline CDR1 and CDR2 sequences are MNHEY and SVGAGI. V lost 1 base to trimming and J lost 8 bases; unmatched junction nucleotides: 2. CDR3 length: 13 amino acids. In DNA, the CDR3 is TGTGCCAGCAGTTACTTACAGGGGGCGGGCTACACCTTC. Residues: CASSYLQGAGYTF.

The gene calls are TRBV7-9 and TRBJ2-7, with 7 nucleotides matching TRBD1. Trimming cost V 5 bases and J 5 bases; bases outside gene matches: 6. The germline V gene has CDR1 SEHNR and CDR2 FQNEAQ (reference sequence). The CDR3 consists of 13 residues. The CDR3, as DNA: TGTGCCAGCAGCCGACAGGGTGTTAACGAGCAGTACTTC. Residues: CASSRQGVNEQYF.

CDR3 sequence (DNA): TGTGCCAGTAGTGCTGGACAGGGGCGTGGAAACACCATATATTTT. Translation gives CASSAGQGRGNTIYF. The V and J genes are TRBV19 and TRBJ1-3, with 9 bases matching TRBD1. The CDR3 is 15 amino acids. V lost 5 bases, J lost 3 bases, and 5 bases stayed unmatched. Germline assignment: CDR1 LNHDA and CDR2 SQIVND (reference sequence).

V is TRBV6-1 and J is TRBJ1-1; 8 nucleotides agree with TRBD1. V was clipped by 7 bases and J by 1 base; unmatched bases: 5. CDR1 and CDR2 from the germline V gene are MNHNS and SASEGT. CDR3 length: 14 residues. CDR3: CASILDRGNTEAFF. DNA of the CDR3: TGTGCCAGCATTCTCGACAGGGGGAACACTGAAGCTTTCTTT.

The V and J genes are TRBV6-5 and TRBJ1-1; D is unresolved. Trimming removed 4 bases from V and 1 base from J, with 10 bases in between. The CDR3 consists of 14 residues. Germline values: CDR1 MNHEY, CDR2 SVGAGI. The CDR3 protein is CASSSIRQNTEAFF. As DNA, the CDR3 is TGTGCCAGCAGTTCTATACGTCAGAACACTGAAGCTTTCTTT.

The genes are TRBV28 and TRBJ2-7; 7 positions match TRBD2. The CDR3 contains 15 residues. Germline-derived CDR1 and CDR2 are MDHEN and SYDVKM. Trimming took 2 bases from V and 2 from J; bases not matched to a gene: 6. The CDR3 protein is CASSLRGVLTYEQYF. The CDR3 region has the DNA TGTGCCAGCAGTTTACGGGGGGTACTGACCTACGAGCAGTACTTC.

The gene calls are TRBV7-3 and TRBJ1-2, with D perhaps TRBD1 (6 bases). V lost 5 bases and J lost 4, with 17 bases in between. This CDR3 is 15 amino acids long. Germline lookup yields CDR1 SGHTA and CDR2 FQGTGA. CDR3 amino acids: CASSPGQPGGYGYTF. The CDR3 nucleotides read TGTGCCAGCAGCCCCGGACAGCCTGGGGGCTATGGCTACACCTTC.

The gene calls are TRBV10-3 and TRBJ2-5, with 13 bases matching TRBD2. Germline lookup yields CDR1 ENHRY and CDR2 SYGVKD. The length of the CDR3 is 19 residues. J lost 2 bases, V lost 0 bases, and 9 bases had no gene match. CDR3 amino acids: CAISESRRGTSGIQETQYF. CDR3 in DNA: TGTGCCATCAGTGAGTCGAGGCGGGGGACTAGCGGGATTCAAGAGACCCAGTACTTC.

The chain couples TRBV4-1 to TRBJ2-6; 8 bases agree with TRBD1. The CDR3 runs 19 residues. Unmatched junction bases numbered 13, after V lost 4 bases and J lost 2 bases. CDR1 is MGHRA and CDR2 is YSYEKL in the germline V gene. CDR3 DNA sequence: TGCGCCAGCAGCCTAGAAGGTCCGGGACAGGCTGCTGGGGCCAACGTCCTGACTTTC. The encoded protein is CASSLEGPGQAAGANVLTF.

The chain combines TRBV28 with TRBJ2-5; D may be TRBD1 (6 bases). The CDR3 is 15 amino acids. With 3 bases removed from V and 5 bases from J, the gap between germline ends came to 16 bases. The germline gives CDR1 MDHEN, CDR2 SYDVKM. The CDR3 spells CASSLSGARRETQYF. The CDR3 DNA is TGTGCCAGCAGTTTGTCAGGGGCGCGTCGGGAGACCCAGTACTTC.

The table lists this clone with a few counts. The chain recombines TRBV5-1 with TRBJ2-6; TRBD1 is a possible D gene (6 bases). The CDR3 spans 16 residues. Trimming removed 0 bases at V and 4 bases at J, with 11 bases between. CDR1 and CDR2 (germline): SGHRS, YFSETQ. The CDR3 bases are TGCGCCAGCAGCTTGGGGGCAGGGGCAGGGGCCAACGTCCTGACTTTC. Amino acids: CASSLGAGAGANVLTF.

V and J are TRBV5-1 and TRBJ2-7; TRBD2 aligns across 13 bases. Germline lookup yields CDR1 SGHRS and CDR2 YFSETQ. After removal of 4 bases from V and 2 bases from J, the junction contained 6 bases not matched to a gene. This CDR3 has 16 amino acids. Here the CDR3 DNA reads TGCGCCAGCAGCCAGAGGGGACTAGCGGGGACCTACGAGCAGTACTTC. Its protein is CASSQRGLAGTYEQYF. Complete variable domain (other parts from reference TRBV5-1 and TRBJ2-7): KAGVTQTPRYLIKTRGQQVTLSCSPISGHRSVSWYQQTPGQGLQFLFEYFSETQRNKGNFPGRFSGRQFSNSRSEMNVSTLELGDSALYLCASSQRGLAGTYEQYFGPGTRLTVT.

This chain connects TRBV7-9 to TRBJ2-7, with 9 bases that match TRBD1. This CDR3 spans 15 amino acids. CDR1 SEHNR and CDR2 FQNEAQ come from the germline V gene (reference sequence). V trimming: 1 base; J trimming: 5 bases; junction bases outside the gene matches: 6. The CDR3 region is CASSLGGTGIDEQYF. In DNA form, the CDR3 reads TGTGCCAGCAGCTTAGGCGGGACAGGGATAGACGAGCAGTACTTC.

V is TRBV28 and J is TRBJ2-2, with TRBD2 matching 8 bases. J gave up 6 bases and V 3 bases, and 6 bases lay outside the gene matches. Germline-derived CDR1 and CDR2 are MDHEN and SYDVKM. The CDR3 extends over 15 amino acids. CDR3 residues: CASSFGGARSGELFF. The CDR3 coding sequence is TGTGCCAGCAGTTTCGGGGGGGCTAGGTCCGGGGAGCTGTTTTTT. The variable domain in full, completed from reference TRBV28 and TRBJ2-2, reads DVKVTQSSRYLVKRTGEKVFLECVQDMDHENMFWYRQDPGLGLRLIYFSYDVKMKEKGDIPEGYSVSREKKERFSLILESASTNQTSMYLCASSFGGARSGELFFGEGSRLTVL.

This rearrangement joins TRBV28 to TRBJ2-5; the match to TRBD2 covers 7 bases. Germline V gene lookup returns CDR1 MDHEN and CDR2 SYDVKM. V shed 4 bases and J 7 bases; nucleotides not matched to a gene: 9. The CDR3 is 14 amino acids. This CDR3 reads CASSSTSLLGTQYF. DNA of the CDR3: TGTGCCAGCAGTTCGACTAGCCTCCTTGGGACCCAGTACTTC.

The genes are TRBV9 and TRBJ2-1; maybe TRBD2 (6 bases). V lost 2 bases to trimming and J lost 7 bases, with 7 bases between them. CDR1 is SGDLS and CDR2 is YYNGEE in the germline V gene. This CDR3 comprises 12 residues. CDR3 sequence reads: CASSVRENEQFF. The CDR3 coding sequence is TGTGCCAGCAGCGTCCGGGAGAATGAGCAGTTCTTC.

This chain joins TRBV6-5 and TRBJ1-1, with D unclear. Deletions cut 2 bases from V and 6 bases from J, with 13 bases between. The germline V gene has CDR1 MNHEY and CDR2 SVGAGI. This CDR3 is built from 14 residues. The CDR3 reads CASSYILGASEAFF. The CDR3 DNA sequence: TGTGCCAGCAGTTACATCTTGGGCGCTTCTGAAGCTTTCTTT.

The CDR3 loop reads CAWSPPGLGEGAGQNIQYF. In nucleotides, the CDR3 is TGTGCCTGGAGTCCGCCGGGACTCGGCGAGGGAGCGGGTCAAAACATTCAGTACTTC. The J gene is TRBJ2-4, the V gene TRBV30; possible D gene TRBD2, 6 bases. The CDR3 runs to 19 residues. The germline V gene encodes CDR1 GTSNPN and CDR2 SVGIG (reference sequence). With 2 bases removed from V and 5 bases from J, the gap between germline ends came to 28 bases.

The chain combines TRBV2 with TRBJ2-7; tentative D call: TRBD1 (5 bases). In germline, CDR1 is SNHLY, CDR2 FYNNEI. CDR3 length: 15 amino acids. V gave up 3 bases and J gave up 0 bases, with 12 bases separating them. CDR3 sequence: CASSEQGLFSYEQYF. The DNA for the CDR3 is TGTGCCAGCAGTGAGCAGGGTTTGTTCTCCTACGAGCAGTACTTC.

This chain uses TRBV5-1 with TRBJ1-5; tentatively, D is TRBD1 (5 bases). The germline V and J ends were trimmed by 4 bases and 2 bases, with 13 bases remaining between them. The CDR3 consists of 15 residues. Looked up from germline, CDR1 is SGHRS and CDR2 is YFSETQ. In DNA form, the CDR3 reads TGCGCCAGCAGCGACCAGGGACTGGGCAATCAGCCCCAGCATTTT. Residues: CASSDQGLGNQPQHF.